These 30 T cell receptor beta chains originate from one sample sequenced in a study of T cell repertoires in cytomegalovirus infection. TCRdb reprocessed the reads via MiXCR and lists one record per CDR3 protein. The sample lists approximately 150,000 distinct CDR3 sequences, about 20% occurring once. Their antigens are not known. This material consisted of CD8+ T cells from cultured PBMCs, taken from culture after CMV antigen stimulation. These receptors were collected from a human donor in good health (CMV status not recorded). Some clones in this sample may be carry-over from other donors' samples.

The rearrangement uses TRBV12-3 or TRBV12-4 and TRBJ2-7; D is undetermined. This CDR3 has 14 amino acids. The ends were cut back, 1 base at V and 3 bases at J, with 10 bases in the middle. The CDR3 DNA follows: TGTGCCAGCAGTTTAGTGGCAGATGACTACGAGCAGTACTTC. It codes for CASSLVADDYEQYF.

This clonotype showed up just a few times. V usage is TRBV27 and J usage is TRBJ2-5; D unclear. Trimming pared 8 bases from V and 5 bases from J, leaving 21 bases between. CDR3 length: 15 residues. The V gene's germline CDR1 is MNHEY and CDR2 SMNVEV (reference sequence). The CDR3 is CASASGGHLGETQYF. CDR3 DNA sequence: TGTGCCAGCGCCTCGGGTGGCCATCTGGGCGAGACCCAGTACTTC.

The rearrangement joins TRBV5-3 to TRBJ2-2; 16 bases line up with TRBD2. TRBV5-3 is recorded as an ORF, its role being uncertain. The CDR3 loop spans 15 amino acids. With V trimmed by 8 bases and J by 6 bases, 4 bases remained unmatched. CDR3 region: CASGTSGGAAGELFF. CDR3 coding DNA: TGTGCCAGCGGGACTAGCGGGGGGGCCGCCGGGGAGCTGTTTTTT.

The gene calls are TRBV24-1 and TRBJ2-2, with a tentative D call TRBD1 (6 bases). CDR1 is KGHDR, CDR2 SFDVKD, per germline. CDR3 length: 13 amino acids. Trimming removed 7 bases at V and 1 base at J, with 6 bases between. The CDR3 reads CATRTGNTGELFF. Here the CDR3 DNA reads TGTGCCACCAGGACAGGGAACACCGGGGAGCTGTTTTTT.

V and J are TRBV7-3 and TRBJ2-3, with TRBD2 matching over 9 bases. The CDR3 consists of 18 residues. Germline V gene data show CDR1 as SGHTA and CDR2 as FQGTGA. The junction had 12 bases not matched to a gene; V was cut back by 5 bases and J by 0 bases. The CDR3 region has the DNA TGTGCCAGCAGCACCCCCACCGGGACTAGCAGTAGCACAGATACGCAGTATTTT. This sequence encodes CASSTPTGTSSSTDTQYF.

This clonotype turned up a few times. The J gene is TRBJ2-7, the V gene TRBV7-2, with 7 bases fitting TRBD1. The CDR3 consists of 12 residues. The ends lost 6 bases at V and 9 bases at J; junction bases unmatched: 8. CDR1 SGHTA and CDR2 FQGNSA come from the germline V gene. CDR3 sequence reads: CASSPSWDRQYF. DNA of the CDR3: TGTGCCAGCAGTCCCTCGTGGGACAGGCAGTACTTC.

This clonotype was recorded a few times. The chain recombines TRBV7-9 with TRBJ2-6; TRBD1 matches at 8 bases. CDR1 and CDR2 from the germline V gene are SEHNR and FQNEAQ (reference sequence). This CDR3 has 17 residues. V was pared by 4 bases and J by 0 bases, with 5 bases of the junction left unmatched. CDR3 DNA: TGTGCCAGCAGCTCGGACAGGGTGATCTCTGGGGCCAACGTCCTGACTTTC. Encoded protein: CASSSDRVISGANVLTF.

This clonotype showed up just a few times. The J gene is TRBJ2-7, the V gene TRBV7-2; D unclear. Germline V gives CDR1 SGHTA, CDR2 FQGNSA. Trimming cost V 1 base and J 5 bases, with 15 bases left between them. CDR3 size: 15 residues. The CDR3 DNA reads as TGTGCCAGCAGCTTAGGGTACGTTGTCTGGGACGAGCAGTACTTC. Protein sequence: CASSLGYVVWDEQYF. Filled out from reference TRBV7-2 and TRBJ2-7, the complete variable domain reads GAGVSQSPSNKVTEKGKDVELRCDPISGHTALYWYRQSLGQGLEFLIYFQGNSAPDKSGLPSDRFSAERTGGSVSTLTIQRTQQEDSAVYLCASSLGYVVWDEQYFGPGTRLTVT.

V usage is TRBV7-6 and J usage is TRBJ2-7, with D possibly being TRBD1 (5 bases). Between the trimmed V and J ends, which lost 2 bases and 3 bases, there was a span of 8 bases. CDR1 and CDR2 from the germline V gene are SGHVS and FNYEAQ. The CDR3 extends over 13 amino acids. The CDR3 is CASSLSRVYEQYF. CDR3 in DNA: TGTGCCAGCAGCTTAAGCAGGGTCTACGAGCAGTACTTC.

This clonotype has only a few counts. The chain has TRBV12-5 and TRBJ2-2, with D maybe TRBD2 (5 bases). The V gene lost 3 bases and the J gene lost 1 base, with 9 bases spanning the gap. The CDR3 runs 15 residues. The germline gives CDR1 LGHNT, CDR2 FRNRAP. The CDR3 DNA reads TGTGCTAGTGGTTTACGGGGAGTGAACACCGGGGAGCTGTTTTTT. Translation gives CASGLRGVNTGELFF.

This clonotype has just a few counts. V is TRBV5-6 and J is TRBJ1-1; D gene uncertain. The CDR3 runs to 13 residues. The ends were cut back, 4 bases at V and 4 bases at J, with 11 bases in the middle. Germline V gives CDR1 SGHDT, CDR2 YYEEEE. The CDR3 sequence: CASSQASGTEAFF. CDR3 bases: TGTGCCAGCAGCCAGGCGTCCGGCACTGAAGCTTTCTTT.

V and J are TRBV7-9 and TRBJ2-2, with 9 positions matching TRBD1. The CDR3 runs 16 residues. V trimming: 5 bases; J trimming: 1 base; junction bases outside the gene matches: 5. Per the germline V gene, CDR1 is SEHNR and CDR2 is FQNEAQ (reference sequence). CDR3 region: CASSAPGQGNTGELFF. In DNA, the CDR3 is TGTGCCAGCAGCGCTCCGGGACAGGGGAACACCGGGGAGCTGTTTTTT.

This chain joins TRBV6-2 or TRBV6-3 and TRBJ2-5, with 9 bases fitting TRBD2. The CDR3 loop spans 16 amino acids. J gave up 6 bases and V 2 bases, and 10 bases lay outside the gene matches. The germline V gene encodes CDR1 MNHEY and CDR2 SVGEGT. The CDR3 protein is CASSYRGGGAGKTQYF. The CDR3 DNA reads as TGTGCCAGCAGTTACAGAGGCGGGGGGGCCGGGAAGACCCAGTACTTC.

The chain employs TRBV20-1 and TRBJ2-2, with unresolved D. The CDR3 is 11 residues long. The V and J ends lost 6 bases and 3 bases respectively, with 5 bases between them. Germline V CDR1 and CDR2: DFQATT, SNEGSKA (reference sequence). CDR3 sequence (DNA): TGCAGTGCCCAGGACACCGGGGAGCTGTTTTTT. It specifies CSAQDTGELFF.

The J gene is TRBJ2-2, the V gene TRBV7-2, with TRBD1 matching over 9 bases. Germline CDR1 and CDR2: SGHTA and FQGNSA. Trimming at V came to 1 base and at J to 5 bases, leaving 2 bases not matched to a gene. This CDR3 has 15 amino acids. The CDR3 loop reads CASSLGDRVTGELFF. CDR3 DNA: TGTGCCAGCAGCTTAGGGGACAGGGTAACCGGGGAGCTGTTTTTT.

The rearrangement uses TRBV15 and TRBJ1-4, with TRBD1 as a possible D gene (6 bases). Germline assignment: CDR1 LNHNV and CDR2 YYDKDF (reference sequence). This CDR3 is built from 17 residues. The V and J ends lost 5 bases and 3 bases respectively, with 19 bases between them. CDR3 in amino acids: CATSPLRGGPANEKLFF. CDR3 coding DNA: TGTGCCACCAGCCCATTAAGAGGGGGGCCCGCTAATGAAAAACTGTTTTTT.

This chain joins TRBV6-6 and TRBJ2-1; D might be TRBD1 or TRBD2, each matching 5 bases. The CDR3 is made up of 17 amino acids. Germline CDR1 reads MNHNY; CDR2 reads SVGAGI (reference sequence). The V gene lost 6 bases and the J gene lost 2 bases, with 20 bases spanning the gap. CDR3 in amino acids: CASSPDVGDGPYNEQFF. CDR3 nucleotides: TGTGCCAGCAGCCCCGACGTCGGGGACGGGCCCTACAATGAGCAGTTCTTC.

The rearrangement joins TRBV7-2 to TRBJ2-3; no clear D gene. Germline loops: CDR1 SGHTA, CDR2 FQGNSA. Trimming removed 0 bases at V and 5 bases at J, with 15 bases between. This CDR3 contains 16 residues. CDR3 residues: CASSLAVLGRGDTQYF. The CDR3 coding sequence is TGTGCCAGCAGCTTAGCAGTTCTCGGGCGTGGAGATACGCAGTATTTT.

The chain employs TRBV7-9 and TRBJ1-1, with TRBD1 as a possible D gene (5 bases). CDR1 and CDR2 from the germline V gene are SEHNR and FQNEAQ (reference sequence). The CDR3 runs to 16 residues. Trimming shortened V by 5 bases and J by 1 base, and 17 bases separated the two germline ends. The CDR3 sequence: CASSPGAGGPNTEAFF. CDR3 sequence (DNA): TGTGCCAGCAGCCCTGGTGCGGGGGGACCGAACACTGAAGCTTTCTTT. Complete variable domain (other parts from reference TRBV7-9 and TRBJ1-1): DTGVSQNPRHKITKRGQNVTFRCDPISEHNRLYWYRQTLGQGPEFLTYFQNEAQLEKSRLLSDRFSAERPKGSFSTLEIQRTEQGDSAMYLCASSPGAGGPNTEAFFGQGTRLTVV.

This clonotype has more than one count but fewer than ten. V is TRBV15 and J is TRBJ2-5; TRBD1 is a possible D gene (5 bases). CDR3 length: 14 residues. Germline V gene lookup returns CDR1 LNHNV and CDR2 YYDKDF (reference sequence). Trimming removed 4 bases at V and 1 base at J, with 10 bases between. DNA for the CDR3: TGTGCCACCAGCAACCCAGGGCTCCAAGAGACCCAGTACTTC. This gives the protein CATSNPGLQETQYF.

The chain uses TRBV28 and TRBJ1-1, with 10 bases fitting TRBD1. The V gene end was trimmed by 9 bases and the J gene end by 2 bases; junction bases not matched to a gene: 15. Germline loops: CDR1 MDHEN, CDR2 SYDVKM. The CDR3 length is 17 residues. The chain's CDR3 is CARTGGPVIPLNTEAFF. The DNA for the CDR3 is TGTGCCAGGACAGGGGGCCCGGTAATTCCTTTAAACACTGAAGCTTTCTTT.

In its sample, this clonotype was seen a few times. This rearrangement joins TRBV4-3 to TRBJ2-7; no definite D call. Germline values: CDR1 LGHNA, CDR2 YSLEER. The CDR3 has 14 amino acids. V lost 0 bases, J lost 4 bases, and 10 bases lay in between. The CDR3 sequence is CASSQEAETYEQYF. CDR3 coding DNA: TGCGCCAGCAGCCAAGAGGCGGAAACATACGAGCAGTACTTC.

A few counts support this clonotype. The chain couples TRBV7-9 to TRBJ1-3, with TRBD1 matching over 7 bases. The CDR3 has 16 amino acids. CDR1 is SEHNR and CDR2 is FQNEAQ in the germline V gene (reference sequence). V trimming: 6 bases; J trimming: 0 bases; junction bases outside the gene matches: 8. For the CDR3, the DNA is TGTGCCAGCAGTCGCGGACAGGCCTCCTCTGGAAACACCATATATTTT. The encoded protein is CASSRGQASSGNTIYF.

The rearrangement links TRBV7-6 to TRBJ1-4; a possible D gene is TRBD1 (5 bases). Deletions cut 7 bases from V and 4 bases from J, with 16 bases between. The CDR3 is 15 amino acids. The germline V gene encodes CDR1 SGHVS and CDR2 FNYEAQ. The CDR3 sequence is CASTLGGGINEKLFF. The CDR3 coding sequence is TGTGCCAGCACCCTCGGGGGGGGGATTAATGAAAAACTGTTTTTT.

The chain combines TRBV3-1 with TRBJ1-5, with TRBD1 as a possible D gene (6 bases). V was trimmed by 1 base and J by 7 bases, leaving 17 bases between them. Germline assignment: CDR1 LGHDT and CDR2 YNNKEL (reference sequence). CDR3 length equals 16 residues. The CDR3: CASSQGSGGAGQPQHF. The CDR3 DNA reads TGTGCCAGCAGCCAAGGGTCTGGGGGGGCCGGACAGCCCCAGCATTTT.

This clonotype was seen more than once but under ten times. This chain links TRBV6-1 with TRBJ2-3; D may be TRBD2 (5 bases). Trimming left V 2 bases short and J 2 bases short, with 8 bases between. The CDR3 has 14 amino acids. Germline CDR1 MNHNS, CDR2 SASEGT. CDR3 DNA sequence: TGTGCCAGCAGTGAAAGCGGCACCACAGATACGCAGTATTTT. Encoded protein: CASSESGTTDTQYF.

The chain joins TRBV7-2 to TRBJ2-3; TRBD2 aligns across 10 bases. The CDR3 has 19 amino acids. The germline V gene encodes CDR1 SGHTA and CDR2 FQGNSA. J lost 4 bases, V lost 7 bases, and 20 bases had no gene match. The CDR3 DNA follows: TGTGCCAGCACCCTGATGTCGGTCCGAGCGGGGGGGCGGGCAGATACGCAGTATTTT. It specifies CASTLMSVRAGGRADTQYF. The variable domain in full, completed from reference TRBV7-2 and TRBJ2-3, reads GAGVSQSPSNKVTEKGKDVELRCDPISGHTALYWYRQSLGQGLEFLIYFQGNSAPDKSGLPSDRFSAERTGGSVSTLTIQRTQQEDSAVYLCASTLMSVRAGGRADTQYFGPGTRLTVL.

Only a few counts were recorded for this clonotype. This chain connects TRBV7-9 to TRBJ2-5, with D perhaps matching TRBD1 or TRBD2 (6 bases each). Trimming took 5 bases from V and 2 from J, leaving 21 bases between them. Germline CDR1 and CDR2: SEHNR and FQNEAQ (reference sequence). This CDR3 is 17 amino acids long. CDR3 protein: CASSPRGGGPTQETQYF. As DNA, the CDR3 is TGTGCCAGCAGCCCACGCGGAGGGGGGCCAACGCAAGAGACCCAGTACTTC.

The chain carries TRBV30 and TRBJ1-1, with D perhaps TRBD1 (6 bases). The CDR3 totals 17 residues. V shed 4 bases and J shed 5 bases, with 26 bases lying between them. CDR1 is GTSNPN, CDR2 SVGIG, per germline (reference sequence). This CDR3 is CAWTRTEDSGLRTEAFF. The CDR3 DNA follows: TGTGCCTGGACAAGGACCGAGGACAGCGGCTTGCGGACTGAAGCTTTCTTT.

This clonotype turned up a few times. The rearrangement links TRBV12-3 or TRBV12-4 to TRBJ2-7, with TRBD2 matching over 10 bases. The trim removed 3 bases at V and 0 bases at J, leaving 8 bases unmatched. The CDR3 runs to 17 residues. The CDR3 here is CASSFASGGESSYEQYF. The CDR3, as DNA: TGTGCCAGCAGTTTCGCTAGCGGGGGCGAAAGCTCCTACGAGCAGTACTTC.